This passage covers 15 T cell receptor beta chains from one sample sequenced in a study of beta chain features in type 1 diabetes. Study-wide results and limits: Across all four CD4+ subsets, people with type 1 diabetes showed modestly shorter TCRB CDR3s.

These receptors have no known antigen. The investigators reverse transcribed all of the isolated RNA, so they sequenced expressed TCRB transcripts. This table comes from immunoSEQ multiplex PCR, and its TCRdb copy is limited to in-frame clones, with some not included. Found here are over 150,000 clones, over 6% of them singletons; the top ten hold 0.5%. Sequencing was carried out using central memory CD4+ T cells from blood. All receptors derive from a man aged 18 to 30 with type 1 diabetes.

This clone was picked up many times. The V gene is TRBV19, the J gene TRBJ2-1; D not resolved. V shed 3 bases and J shed 5 bases, with 2 bases lying between them. From germline, CDR1 is LNHDA and CDR2 SQIVND (reference sequence). The CDR3 totals 11 residues. The CDR3 is CASSINNEQFF. The CDR3 coding sequence is TGTGCCAGTAGTATTAACAATGAGCAGTTCTTC.

V usage is TRBV28 and J usage is TRBJ1-4; the match to TRBD1 covers 8 bases. The CDR3 has 14 residues. The germline gives CDR1 MDHEN, CDR2 SYDVKM. Trimming cost V 6 bases and J 6 bases; bases outside gene matches: 6. This CDR3 reads CASSGQGWDEKLFF. The CDR3 DNA reads TGTGCCAGCAGCGGACAGGGATGGGATGAAAAACTGTTTTTT.

This chain links TRBV28 with TRBJ2-5; TRBD2 might be the D (6 bases). This CDR3 region has 14 residues. V shed 3 bases and J shed 4 bases, with 12 bases lying between them. The V gene's germline CDR1 is MDHEN and CDR2 SYDVKM. This CDR3 is CASSLGGVGETQYF. In DNA form, the CDR3 reads TGTGCCAGCAGTTTGGGGGGAGTCGGAGAGACCCAGTACTTC.

The rearrangement uses TRBV9 and TRBJ2-2; 10 nucleotides line up with TRBD2. V dropped 5 bases and J dropped 2; count of bases not matched to a gene: 6. The germline gives CDR1 SGDLS, CDR2 YYNGEE. The CDR3 length is 16 residues. Here the CDR3 reads CASSSRTSGNTGELFF. The CDR3 coding sequence is TGTGCCAGCAGTAGCCGGACTAGCGGAAACACCGGGGAGCTGTTTTTT.

This clone was seen only a few times. The chain is built from TRBV7-9 and TRBJ1-1, with D unclear. CDR1 and CDR2 from the germline V gene are SEHNR and FQNEAQ (reference sequence). The CDR3 length is 13 residues. V lost 2 bases to trimming and J lost 3 bases, with 7 bases between them. The CDR3 loop reads CASSLSGDTEAFF. As DNA, the CDR3 is TGTGCCAGCAGCTTATCCGGAGACACTGAAGCTTTCTTT.

This clone showed up just a few times. J is TRBJ2-3 and V is TRBV18, with TRBD1 as a possible D gene (5 bases). CDR1 is KGHSH, CDR2 LQKENI, per germline. The CDR3 extends over 14 amino acids. The V end lost 3 bases, the J end lost 2 bases, and 9 bases lay between the germline ends. The CDR3 coding sequence is TGTGCCAGCTCACCTCGGACAAACACAGATACGCAGTATTTT. It encodes CASSPRTNTDTQYF.

This clone has only a few counts. This chain connects TRBV18 to TRBJ1-5, with 10 nucleotides matching TRBD1. Per germline, CDR1 KGHSH and CDR2 LQKENI. CDR3 size: 17 residues. The V gene end was trimmed by 4 bases and the J gene end by 2 bases; junction bases not matched to a gene: 8. The CDR3 loop is CASSQGQGIGGNQPQHF. In nucleotides, the CDR3 is TGTGCCAGCTCACAGGGACAGGGGATCGGTGGCAATCAGCCCCAGCATTTT. Combining the CDR3 with reference TRBV18 and TRBJ1-5 gives the whole variable domain NAGVMQNPRHLVRRRGQEARLRCSPMKGHSHVYWYRQLPEEGLKFMVYLQKENIIDESGMPKERFSAEFPKEGPSILRIQQVVRGDSAAYFCASSQGQGIGGNQPQHFGDGTRLSIL.

This clone has just a few counts. The gene calls are TRBV5-4 and TRBJ2-6; D remains ambiguous. Trimming took 4 bases from V and 0 from J, leaving 5 bases between them. Germline V gives CDR1 SGHNT, CDR2 YYREEE (reference sequence). CDR3 size: 14 residues. CDR3 amino acids: CASSPVSGANVLTF. The CDR3 coding sequence is TGTGCCAGCAGCCCCGTCTCTGGGGCCAACGTCCTGACTTTC.

The chain links TRBV23-1 to TRBJ2-5, with a tentative D call TRBD1 (6 bases). TRBV23-1 is placed among ORFs of uncertain function. This CDR3 spans 15 amino acids. V shed 6 bases and J shed 3 bases, with 17 bases lying between them. The CDR3 nucleotides read TGCGCCAGCAGCCAAACCGGGACAAGGAAAGAGACCCAGTACTTC. It specifies CASSQTGTRKETQYF.

This clone showed up many times. This chain links TRBV2 with TRBJ2-4, with no clear D. V lost 8 bases and J 7 bases, leaving 12 bases between the germline ends. Germline V gene lookup returns CDR1 SNHLY and CDR2 FYNNEI. The CDR3 totals 12 residues. The CDR3 bases are TGTGCCAGCGCGCAGGATGGTAACATTCAGTACTTC. Translation gives CASAQDGNIQYF.

This clone was detected a few times. V is TRBV28 and J is TRBJ2-7, with D perhaps matching TRBD1 (7 bases). V dropped 6 bases and J dropped 2 bases, with 14 bases sitting between them. The CDR3 runs to 14 residues. Germline loops: CDR1 MDHEN, CDR2 SYDVKM. The CDR3 nucleotides read TGTGCCAGCAGGCGACAGGGAGGAGCCTACGAGCAGTACTTC. Its protein is CASRRQGGAYEQYF.

The chain links TRBV5-1 to TRBJ2-5; 7 bases align to TRBD2. The CDR3 has 13 residues. Germline-derived CDR1 and CDR2 are SGHRS and YFSETQ. V shed 6 bases, J shed 1 base, and the junction held 3 bases outside the gene matches. DNA of the CDR3: TGCGCCAGCAACGCGGGGGTCCAAGAGACCCAGTACTTC. The encoded protein is CASNAGVQETQYF.

The J gene is TRBJ2-7, the V gene TRBV7-9, with TRBD2 matching 8 bases. Germline V gene lookup returns CDR1 SEHNR and CDR2 FQNEAQ (reference sequence). V trimming: 5 bases; J trimming: 6 bases; junction bases outside the gene matches: 0. The CDR3 contains 11 residues. CDR3: CASSREGEQYF. The CDR3, as DNA: TGTGCCAGCAGCCGGGAGGGCGAGCAGTACTTC.

This clone was counted only a few times. The CDR3 DNA follows: TGTGCCAGCAGCCAAGATAGTAATCAGCCCCAGCATTTT. Protein product: CASSQDSNQPQHF. The chain links TRBV4-2 to TRBJ1-5; unclear D gene. This CDR3 has 13 residues. Trimming left V 0 bases short and J 4 bases short, with 4 bases between. Germline V gene sequence: CDR1 LGHNA, CDR2 YNFKEQ.

J is TRBJ2-6 and V is TRBV7-2, with D perhaps TRBD2 (5 bases). CDR1 SGHTA and CDR2 FQGNSA come from the germline V gene. This CDR3 comprises 12 residues. V gave up 7 bases and J gave up 13 bases, with 14 bases separating them. DNA for the CDR3: TGTGCCAGCACCCCGAGGGTACGTGTCCTGACTTTC. Encoded protein: CASTPRVRVLTF.